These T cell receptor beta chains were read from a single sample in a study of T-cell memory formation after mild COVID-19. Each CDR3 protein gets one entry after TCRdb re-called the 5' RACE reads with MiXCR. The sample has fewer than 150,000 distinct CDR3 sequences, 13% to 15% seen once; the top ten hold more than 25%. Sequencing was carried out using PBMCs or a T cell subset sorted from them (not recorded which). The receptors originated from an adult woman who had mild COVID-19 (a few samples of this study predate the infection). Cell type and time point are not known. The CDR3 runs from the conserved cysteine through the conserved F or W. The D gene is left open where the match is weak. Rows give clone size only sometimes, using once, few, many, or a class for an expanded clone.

TGCAGTGCTAGAGAAGGGGCCCAGCCCCAGCATTTT CSAREGAQPQHF . . TRBJ1-5 TRBV20-1
TGTGCCAGCAGTTACGGGGCTAACTATGGCTACACCTTC CASSYGANYGYTF . . TRBJ1-2 TRBV6-2/TRBV6-3
TGTGCCAGCAGTTTGAGAGGGGCGCAAGGCTACACCTTC CASSLRGAQGYTF . . TRBJ1-2 TRBV27
TGTGCCAGCAGCGCAGAGGGGGCAAAAAGGGATGAGCAGTTCTTC CASSAEGAKRDEQFF TRBD1 few TRBJ2-1 TRBV9
TGTGCCAGCAGCTCAATAGCGGACATGAACACCGGGGAGCTGTTTTTT CASSSIADMNTGELFF . many TRBJ2-2 TRBV7-6
TGCGCCAGCAGCCAAGACCGGGTGATTGCAACTAATGAAAAACTGTTTTTT CASSQDRVIATNEKLFF . many TRBJ1-4 TRBV4-1
TGTGCCAGCAGGGGAAGGGCCCGGCGGGAGGGCAGGGATACGCAGTATTTT CASRGRARREGRDTQYF TRBD2 few TRBJ2-3 TRBV6-5
TGCGCCAGCAGCCATCTCGCCCGGGACGTACCTCTGAACTATGGCTACACCTTC CASSHLARDVPLNYGYTF . . TRBJ1-2 TRBV4-3
TGTGCCAGCAGCCAACACCTACAAGGGGGCGGCGAAAAACTGTTTTTT CASSQHLQGGGEKLFF TRBD1 once TRBJ1-4 TRBV4-2
TGCAGCGTGGCGCCCTTGACAGGGGTGAGCTCCTACGAGCAGTACTTC CSVAPLTGVSSYEQYF TRBD1 many TRBJ2-7 TRBV29-1
TGTGCCAGCAGTAAAGCGGGAGGCTACGAGCAGTACTTC CASSKAGGYEQYF TRBD2 . TRBJ2-7 TRBV6-1
TGTGCCAGCAGAGGGGGAGATAGCTCTGGGGCCAACGTCCTGACTTTC CASRGGDSSGANVLTF . many TRBJ2-6 TRBV7-9
TGTGCCAGCAGTCCTGGGTACCAAGAGACCCAGTACTTC CASSPGYQETQYF . few TRBJ2-5 TRBV6-2/TRBV6-3
TGTGCCAGCAGCTTAGTCTATCTTCTACGGGACAGGGGGGACACCGGGGAGCTGTTTTTT CASSLVYLLRDRGDTGELFF TRBD1 few TRBJ2-2 TRBV7-2
TGTGCCAGCAGCTTCGTCGCGGGTGGCTACACCTTC CASSFVAGGYTF . . TRBJ1-2 TRBV11-2
TGTGCCACCCTCGCCTTAGCTCACTATGGCTACACCTTC CATLALAHYGYTF . . TRBJ1-2 TRBV12-3/TRBV12-4
TGTGCCAGCAGCTCTCCCGGGACAGACTATGGCTACACCTTC CASSSPGTDYGYTF TRBD1 . TRBJ1-2 TRBV7-9
TGTGCTAGCAGCTCCTCCTCCGGCACCGGGGAGCTGTTTTTT CASSSSSGTGELFF . few TRBJ2-2 TRBV7-7
TGTGCCAGCAGCTACGGGGTGAGGAACACTGAAGCTTTCTTT CASSYGVRNTEAFF . . TRBJ1-1 TRBV11-2
TGCGCCAGCAGCCCAGGGACGCTTTCGCGTCCCCTCCACTTT CASSPGTLSRPLHF . . TRBJ1-6 TRBV4-3
TGTGCCAGCAGCCAAGAACAGGGAGGTGACTATGGCTACACCTTC CASSQEQGGDYGYTF . many TRBJ1-2 TRBV4-2
TGTGCCAGCAGTTCGCCGACAGGGGAGGAAACTGAAGCTTTCTTT CASSSPTGEETEAFF TRBD1 . TRBJ1-1 TRBV6-1
TGTGCCAGCAGCCCCCGTTCTAGCGGGAGGTTTCACGAGCAGTACTTC CASSPRSSGRFHEQYF TRBD2 . TRBJ2-7 TRBV14
TGTGCCAGCAGCTTAGGACTTACAGGGTCTGAAGCTTTCTTT CASSLGLTGSEAFF . . TRBJ1-1 TRBV7-9
TGCGCCAGCAGCCAAGGGGGCTACGGCAATGAGCAGTTCTTC CASSQGGYGNEQFF . few TRBJ2-1 TRBV4-3
TGTGCCAGCAGCGTGGGACAGGGACCACTAGCGGGTACTCAAGAGACCCAGTACTTC CASSVGQGPLAGTQETQYF . few TRBJ2-5 TRBV9